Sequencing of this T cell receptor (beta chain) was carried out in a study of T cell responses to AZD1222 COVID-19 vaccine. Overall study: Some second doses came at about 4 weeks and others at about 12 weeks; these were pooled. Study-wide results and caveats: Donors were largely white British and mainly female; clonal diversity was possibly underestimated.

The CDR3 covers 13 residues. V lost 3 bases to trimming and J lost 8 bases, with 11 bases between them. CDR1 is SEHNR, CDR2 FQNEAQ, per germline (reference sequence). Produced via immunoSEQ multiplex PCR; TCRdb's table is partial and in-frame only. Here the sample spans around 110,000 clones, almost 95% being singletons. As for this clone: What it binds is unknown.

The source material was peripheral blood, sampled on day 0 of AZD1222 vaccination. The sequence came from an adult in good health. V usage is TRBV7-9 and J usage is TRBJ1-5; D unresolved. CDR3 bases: TGTGCCAGCAGCTTTGGGGTATTGGAGCCCCAGCATTTT. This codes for CASSFGVLEPQHF.